The present TCR beta chain was sequenced within a study of cytomegalovirus exposure and HLA in healthy donors. Of note for this clone: Antigen: not known.

General study results and limits: The study put some 150 TCR beta chains on its list as cytomegalovirus-associated. The CMV antigen specificity of a few CMV-associated chains was confirmed through in vitro analysis. Most TCR sequences showed up rarely, but some public TCRs showed up in many donors.

Assay used: immunoSEQ multiplex PCR; TCRdb lists only in-frame clones, some missing. The data hold about 200,000 clones, with roughly 85% observed a single time. The donors were part of the validation cohort of roughly 130 subjects. That cohort was separate from the first cohort, which comprised fewer than 800 subjects. Germline loops: CDR1 SGDLS, CDR2 YYNGEE. The CDR3 spans 17 residues. V was pared by 3 bases and J by 4 bases, with 22 bases between. The material sequenced was PBMCs. This receptor was taken from a woman between 18 and 30 years old in good health and CMV-seronegative. This rearrangement joins TRBV9 to TRBJ1-2; maybe TRBD1 (6 bases). The CDR3 nucleotides read TGTGCCAGCAGCGAGGGGGACCCGATTCCCGAGCTCTATGGCTACACCTTC. Translating gives CASSEGDPIPELYGYTF.